A single sample is the source of the 10 T cell receptor beta chains below, sequenced in a study of tumor-infiltrating lymphocytes in primary liver carcinoma. Production of TCR beta cDNA used 500 ng total RNA together with a constant-region primer. Libraries covering TCR beta were generated through three nested multiplex PCR rounds (using a slightly modified ARM-PCR). The opening two PCR rounds, 10 cycles each, paired TRBV1-TRBV30 forward primers with a C-beta reverse primer. From the multiplex PCR reads, TCRdb called clonotypes with MiXCR, one entry per CDR3 protein. The table shows approximately 110,000 distinct CDR3 sequences, with roughly three fifths occurring only once. Without any cell sorting, about 18-30 mg of bulk tissue yielded co-extracted RNA and DNA. The sequencing sample was made of liver tumor tissue from sampling region 3. The subset here: tumor region T3, left-lateral pole. The receptors were gathered from a woman aged 55-70 years with primary liver carcinoma and hepatitis B virus infection.

The gene calls are TRBV18 and TRBJ1-4, with D possibly TRBD1 on 5 matching bases. CDR3 length equals 15 residues. Germline-derived CDR1 and CDR2 are KGHSH and LQKENI. V was pared by 3 bases and J by 1 base, with 9 bases between. CDR3 sequence: CASSPSTETNEKLFF. The CDR3 DNA reads as TGTGCCAGCTCACCTTCGACAGAAACTAATGAAAAACTGTTTTTT.

Only one count was recorded for this clonotype. This may stem from a read error, because a much larger clone lies one nucleotide away. The gene calls are TRBV28 and TRBJ1-5, with TRBD1 identical over 9 bases. Germline values: CDR1 MDHEN, CDR2 SYDVKM. CDR3 size: 14 residues. The CDR3 DNA reads as TGTGCCAGCAGCCCCGGGACAGGGAGGCAGCCCCATCATTTT. Translated: CASSPGTGRQPHHF.

This clonotype was counted between two and nine times. It may be a read error: a sequence one base away is much more abundant. J is TRBJ1-1 and V is TRBV7-8; TRBD1 might be the D (6 bases). Germline assignment: CDR1 SGHVS and CDR2 FQNEAQ. This CDR3 spans 13 amino acids. In DNA form, the CDR3 reads TGTCCCAGCAGCTACGGACAGACCACTGAAGCTTTCTTT. It yields the protein CPSSYGQTTEAFF. Full variable domain (remainder filled in from reference TRBV7-8 and TRBJ1-1): GAGVSQSPRYKVAKRGQDVALRCDPISGHVSLFWYQQALGQGPEFLTYFQNEAQLDKSGLPSDRFFAERPEGSVSTLKIQRTQQEDSAVYLCPSSYGQTTEAFFGQGTRLTVV.

Worth noting for this clonotype: A much larger clone lies one base from this, so it may be a read error. The chain couples TRBV14 to TRBJ2-3, with TRBD2 matching over 8 bases. Germline loops: CDR1 SGHDN, CDR2 FVKESK. The CDR3 has 16 amino acids. After removal of 4 bases from V and 1 base from J, the junction contained 7 bases not matched to a gene. CDR3 bases: TGTGCCAGCAGCCGCACGGGACTAGTGCGCACAGATACGCAGTATTTT. Protein: CASSRTGLVRTDTQYF. The full variable domain, its missing parts supplied by reference TRBV14 and TRBJ2-3, is EAGVTQFPSHSVIEKGQTVTLRCDPISGHDNLYWYRRVMGKEIKFLLHFVKESKQDESGMPNNRFLAERTGGTYSTLKVQPAELEDSGVYFCASSRTGLVRTDTQYFGPGTRLTVL.

A remark on this clonotype: Its ends do not fully match the called genes, so a read error is possible. The V call is TRBV4-1, the J call TRBJ2-1; TRBD1 might be the D (6 bases). Germline V lookup: CDR1 MGHRA, CDR2 YSYEKL. CDR3 length equals 15 residues. CDR3 nucleotide sequence: TGCGCCGGCAAAGGGGGTGGGGGACGGTACATTGAGCAGTTCTTC. Amino acids: CAGKGGGGRYIEQFF.

The chain carries TRBV28 and TRBJ2-6, with D uncertain. The CDR3 totals 15 residues. Germline CDR1 MDHEN, CDR2 SYDVKM. Deletions cut 3 bases from V and 0 bases from J, with 6 bases between. The CDR3 here is CASSFEHSGANVLTF. The DNA of the CDR3 is TGTGCCAGCAGTTTTGAGCACTCTGGGGCCAACGTCCTGACTTTC. Based on the CDR3 plus reference TRBV28 and TRBJ2-6, the full variable domain is DVKVTQSSRYLVKRTGEKVFLECVQDMDHENMFWYRQDPGLGLRLIYFSYDVKMKEKGDIPEGYSVSREKKERFSLILESASTNQTSMYLCASSFEHSGANVLTFGAGSRLTVL.

The gene calls are TRBV11-2 and TRBJ2-7; D possibly corresponds to TRBD2 (7 bases). The CDR3 extends over 15 amino acids. Trimming stripped 7 bases from V and 6 bases from J, with 22 bases between. Per germline, CDR1 SGHAT and CDR2 FQNNGV. CDR3 region: CASNLEGGGTREQYF. DNA of the CDR3: TGTGCCAGCAATTTAGAAGGGGGAGGGACTCGCGAGCAGTACTTC.

Note on this clonotype: A junction end diverges from the germline sequence, so it may reflect a read error. This rearrangement joins TRBV6-5 to TRBJ2-1, with D possibly being TRBD2 (6 bases). The CDR3 is 12 residues long. Germline-derived CDR1 and CDR2 are MNHEY and SVGAGI. As DNA, the CDR3 is TGTGTCAGCGCGGCGGGGTACAGTGAGCAGTTCTTC. The encoded protein is CVSAAGYSEQFF.

This clonotype turned up a few times. V is TRBV11-2 and J is TRBJ2-5, with D possibly being TRBD1 or TRBD2 (5 bases each). CDR1 SGHAT and CDR2 FQNNGV come from the germline V gene. The V end was cut by 3 bases, the J end by 9 bases, with 17 bases between. This CDR3 spans 14 amino acids. In nucleotides, the CDR3 is TGTGCCAGCAGCTTCGGCGGGTCGGGGACGCCCCAGTACTTC. This gives the protein CASSFGGSGTPQYF.

Notes on this clonotype: This may be a read error: a much more frequent sequence differs by one nucleotide. The CDR3 is CAVSEEGSWAGNYGYTF. CDR3 DNA sequence: TGTGCCGTCAGTGAGGAGGGAAGCTGGGCTGGCAACTATGGCTACACCTTC. The V call is TRBV10-3, the J call TRBJ1-2; D unclear. CDR3 length: 17 residues. Germline values: CDR1 ENHRY, CDR2 SYGVKD.